This T cell receptor (beta chain) was captured by sequencing in a study of identical twins. One entry per CDR3 protein, called by TCRdb with MiXCR from the 5' RACE reads. The sample gives roughly 750,000 distinct CDR3 sequences, 21% of which show up once; 4% to 4.5% is in the top ten. This clonotype appeared a few times. This CDR3 region has 14 residues. Germline V gene sequence: CDR1 SGHRS, CDR2 YFSETQ. J was trimmed by 9 bases and V by 3 bases; bases with no gene match: 11. Separately, the same data were catalogued under a study of T cells expressing NK-cell markers. In that study: Sorting was limited to alpha-beta TCR-expressing T cells with an anti-gamma-delta TCR antibody in several experiments. Among a handful of donors, these clonotypes also ranked first in the CD3+CD56-NKG2C+ fraction.

Sequenced sample: PBMCs. This clonotype was sampled from a woman under 30 in good health. The J gene is TRBJ2-5, the V gene TRBV5-1, with 7 bases lining up with TRBD1. CDR3 sequence: CASSSGTEKSPQYF. In DNA, the CDR3 is TGCGCCAGCAGCTCCGGGACAGAAAAGAGTCCCCAGTACTTC.